This entry is about one T cell receptor beta chain. Its cognate antigen is unknown. With 5 bases clipped from V and 2 bases from J, the junction kept 9 bases outside the gene matches. Germline assignment: CDR1 SEHNR and CDR2 FQNEAQ (reference sequence). The CDR3 runs 16 residues. Regarding time point: patch test 2, 6 weeks after DPC sensitization. Indicated treatment: therapeutic diphenylcyclopropenone sensitization with weekly scalp DPC. Whole blood, unfractionated, served as the material for total RNA extraction. The data were taken from a study of human T cells and chemical hapten exposure. General study points: TCRs whose frequency exceeded 1 in 1000 remained the same following DPC sensitization.

Via MiXCR, TCRdb re-called the RACE reads, giving one row per CDR3 protein. This sample has tens of thousands of distinct CDR3 sequences, with roughly 9% found just once. This TCR came from a woman aged 25 to 39 with alopecia areata. Some clones in this sample may be carry-over from other donors' samples. The sample consisted of whole blood, taken in connection with sensitization to the hapten diphenylcyclopropenone (DPC). The chain uses TRBV7-9 and TRBJ2-3; 8 bases match TRBD2. In DNA form, the CDR3 reads TGTGCCAGCAGCCCTCCGGCGGGGGGCACCACAGATACGCAGTATTTT. This gives the protein CASSPPAGGTTDTQYF.